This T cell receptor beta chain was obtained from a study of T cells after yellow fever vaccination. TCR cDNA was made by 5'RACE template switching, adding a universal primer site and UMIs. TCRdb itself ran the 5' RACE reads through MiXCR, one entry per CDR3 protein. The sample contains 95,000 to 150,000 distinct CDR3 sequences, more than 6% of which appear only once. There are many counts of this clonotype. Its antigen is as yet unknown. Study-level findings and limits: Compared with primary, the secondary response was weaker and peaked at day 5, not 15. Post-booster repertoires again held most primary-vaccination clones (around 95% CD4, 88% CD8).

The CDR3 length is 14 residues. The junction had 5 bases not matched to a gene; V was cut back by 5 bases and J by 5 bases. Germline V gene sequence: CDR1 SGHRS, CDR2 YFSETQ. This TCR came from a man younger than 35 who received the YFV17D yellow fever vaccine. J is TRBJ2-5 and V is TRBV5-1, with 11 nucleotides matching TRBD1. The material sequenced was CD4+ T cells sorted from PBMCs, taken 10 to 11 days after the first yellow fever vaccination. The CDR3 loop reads CASRTGTGGETQYF. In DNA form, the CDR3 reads TGCGCCAGCAGAACCGGGACAGGGGGTGAGACCCAGTACTTC.